Detailed here is one TCR beta chain. The clone's antigen remains unknown. The record has no base qualities; no much larger clone is one base away. The record originates from a study of blood T cell repertoires in COVID-19 (dated by TCRdb to 2018 to 2021). In terms of the full investigation: Collaborator samples came from the United States, Italy and Spain and covered acute and convalescent phases of COVID-19. The prospective study material was composed of cDNA or gDNA derived from T cells, B-cell-depleted T cells, or PBMCs. Deeply sampled blood TCRbeta repertoires from subjects exposed to, actively infected with, or recovered from COVID-19 were included in the dataset. A freely available public database, intended as a resource for researchers studying the immune response to SARS-CoV-2, is where the repertoires were released. The samples were drawn from two sources: the first 160 participants of the ongoing ImmuneRACE study, and fewer than 1,500 subjects contributed by 6 global collaborators. Sample metadata almost always included a de-identified subject ID, COVID-19 status, age in years and sex. Where available, HLA class I and class II types were obtained from metadata supplied by the sample provider rather than from assay-based typing. General conclusions and limits of the study: The quantity of clinical and demographic metadata differed by source and by participant and was supplied without curation.

In the germline V gene, CDR1 corresponds to MDHEN and CDR2 to SYDVKM. Cut back by 6 bases and 0 bases, the V and J ends lie 12 bases apart. The CDR3, from cysteine to phenylalanine, totals 14 residues. The CDR3 DNA has 42 bases and is translated from base 1. Each collaborating institution followed its own protocols to collect whole blood in K2EDTA tubes. For TCRbeta analysis, collaborator samples were shipped as frozen whole blood, as isolated PBMCs, or as DNA extracted from either sample type. The immunoSEQ Assay, a bias-controlled multiplex PCR, was used to amplify TCRbeta CDR3 regions from genomic DNA. The paper's data handling went like this. The number of nucleated cells in each sample was estimated from the amplification of reference gene primers within the assay. To quantify the absolute abundance of each unique TCRbeta CDR3 rearrangement, sequence reads were collapsed and filtered. For each sample, productive Simpson clonality was calculated as the square root of Simpson's diversity index across productive rearrangements. TCRdb holds this immuneACCESS table with in-frame rearrangements only. Some clones are missing; in checked studies, unresolved V genes explain under half, and the rest has no known cause. V and J calls and clone size are given by that table; D and trimming were obtained from the DNA. The sample records around 370,000 clones, around 89% of which are singletons. The ten largest clonotypes hold 6.5% to 8% of the sample.

This TCR was recovered from a man younger than 35 with active or convalescent COVID-19. The chain is encoded by TRBV28 joined to TRBJ2-7, and perhaps TRBD1 as D gene, on 6 matching bases. The specimen was peripheral blood. The nucleotide sequence is given as TGTGCCAGCAGGGCCACAGGGCTCTCCTACGAGCAGTACTTC. Its protein product is CASRATGLSYEQYF.